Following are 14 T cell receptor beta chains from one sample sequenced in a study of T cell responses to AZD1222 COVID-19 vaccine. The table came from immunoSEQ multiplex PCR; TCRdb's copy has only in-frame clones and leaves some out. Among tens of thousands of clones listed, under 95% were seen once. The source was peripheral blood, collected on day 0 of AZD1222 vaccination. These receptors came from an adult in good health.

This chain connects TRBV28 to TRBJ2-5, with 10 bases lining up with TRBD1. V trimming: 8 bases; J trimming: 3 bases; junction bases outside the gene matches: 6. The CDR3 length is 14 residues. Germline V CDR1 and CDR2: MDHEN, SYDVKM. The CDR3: CASGWTGGKETQYF. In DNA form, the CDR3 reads TGTGCCAGCGGATGGACAGGGGGGAAAGAGACCCAGTACTTC.

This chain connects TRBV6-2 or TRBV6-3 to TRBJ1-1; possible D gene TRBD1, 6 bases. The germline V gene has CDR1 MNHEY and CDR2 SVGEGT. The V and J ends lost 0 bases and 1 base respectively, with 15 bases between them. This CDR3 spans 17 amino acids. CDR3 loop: CASSYSSQGRTNTEAFF. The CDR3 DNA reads TGTGCCAGCAGTTACTCAAGTCAGGGGCGGACGAACACTGAAGCTTTCTTT.

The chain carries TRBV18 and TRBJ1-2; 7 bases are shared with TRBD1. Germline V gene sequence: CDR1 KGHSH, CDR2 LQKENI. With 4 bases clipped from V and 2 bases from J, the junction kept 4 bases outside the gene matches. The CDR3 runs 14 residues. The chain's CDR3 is CASSQGTANYGYTF. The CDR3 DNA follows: TGTGCCAGCTCACAGGGGACAGCGAACTATGGCTACACCTTC.

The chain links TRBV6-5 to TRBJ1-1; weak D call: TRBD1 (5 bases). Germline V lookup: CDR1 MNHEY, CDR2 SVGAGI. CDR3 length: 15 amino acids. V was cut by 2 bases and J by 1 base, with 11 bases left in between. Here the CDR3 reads CASSYAPGGNTEAFF. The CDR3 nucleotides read TGTGCCAGCAGTTACGCCCCGGGGGGGAACACTGAAGCTTTCTTT.

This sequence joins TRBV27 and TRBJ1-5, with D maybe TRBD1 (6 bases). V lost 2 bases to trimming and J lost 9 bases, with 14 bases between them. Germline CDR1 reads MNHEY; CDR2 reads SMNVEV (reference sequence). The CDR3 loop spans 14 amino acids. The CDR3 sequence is CASSLRDKLWPQHF. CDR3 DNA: TGTGCCAGCAGTTTAAGGGACAAACTCTGGCCCCAGCATTTT.

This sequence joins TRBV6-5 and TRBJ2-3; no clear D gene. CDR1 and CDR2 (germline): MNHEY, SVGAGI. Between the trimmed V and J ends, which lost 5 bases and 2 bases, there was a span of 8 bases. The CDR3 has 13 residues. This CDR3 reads CASSPRLTDTQYF. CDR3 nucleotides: TGTGCCAGCAGTCCCCGTCTCACAGATACGCAGTATTTT.

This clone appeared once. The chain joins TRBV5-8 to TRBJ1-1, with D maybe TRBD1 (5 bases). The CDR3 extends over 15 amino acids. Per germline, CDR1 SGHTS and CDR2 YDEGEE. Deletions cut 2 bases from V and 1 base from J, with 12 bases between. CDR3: CASSFLGAGNTEAFF. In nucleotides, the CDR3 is TGTGCCAGCAGCTTTCTCGGGGCAGGGAACACTGAAGCTTTCTTT. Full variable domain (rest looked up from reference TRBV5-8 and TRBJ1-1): EAGVTQSPTHLIKTRGQQATLRCSPISGHTSVYWYQQALGLGLQFLLWYDEGEERNRGNFPPRFSGRQFPNYSSELNVNALELEDSALYLCASSFLGAGNTEAFFGQGTRLTVV.

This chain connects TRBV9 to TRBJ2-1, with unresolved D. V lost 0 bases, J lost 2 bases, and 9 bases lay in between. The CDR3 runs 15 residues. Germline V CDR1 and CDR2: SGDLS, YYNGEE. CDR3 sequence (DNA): TGTGCCAGCAGCGTAGATGGTCCGACCTACAATGAGCAGTTCTTC. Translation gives CASSVDGPTYNEQFF. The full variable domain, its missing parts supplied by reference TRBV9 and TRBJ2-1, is DSGVTQTPKHLITATGQRVTLRCSPRSGDLSVYWYQQSLDQGLQFLIQYYNGEERAKGNILERFSAQQFPDLHSELNLSSLELGDSALYFCASSVDGPTYNEQFFGPGTRLTVL.

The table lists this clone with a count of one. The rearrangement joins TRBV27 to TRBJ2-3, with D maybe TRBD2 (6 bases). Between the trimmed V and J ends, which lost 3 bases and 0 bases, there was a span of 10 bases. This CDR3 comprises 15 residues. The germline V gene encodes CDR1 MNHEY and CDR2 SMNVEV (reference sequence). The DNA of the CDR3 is TGTGCCAGCAGTTTCAGTAGCGGAAGCACAGATACGCAGTATTTT. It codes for CASSFSSGSTDTQYF.

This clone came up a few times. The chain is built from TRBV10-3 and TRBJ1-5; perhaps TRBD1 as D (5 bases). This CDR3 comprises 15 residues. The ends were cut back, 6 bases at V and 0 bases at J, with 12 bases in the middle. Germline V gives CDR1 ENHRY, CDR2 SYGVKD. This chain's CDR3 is CAISKDKYSNQPQHF. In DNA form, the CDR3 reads TGTGCCATCAGCAAGGACAAATATAGCAATCAGCCCCAGCATTTT.

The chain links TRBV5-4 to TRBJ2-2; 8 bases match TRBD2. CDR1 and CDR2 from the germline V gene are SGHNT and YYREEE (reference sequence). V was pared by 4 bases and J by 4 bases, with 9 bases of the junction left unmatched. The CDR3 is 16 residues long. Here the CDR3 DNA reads TGTGCCAGCAGCCAAGCGGGAGACCGGGGCACCGGGGAGCTGTTTTTT. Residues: CASSQAGDRGTGELFF.

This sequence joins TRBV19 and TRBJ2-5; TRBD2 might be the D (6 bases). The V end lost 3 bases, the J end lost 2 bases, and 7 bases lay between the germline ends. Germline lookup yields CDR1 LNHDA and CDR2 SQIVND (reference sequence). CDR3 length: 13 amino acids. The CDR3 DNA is TGTGCCAGTAGTATGGGACTGCAAGAGACCCAGTACTTC. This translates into CASSMGLQETQYF.

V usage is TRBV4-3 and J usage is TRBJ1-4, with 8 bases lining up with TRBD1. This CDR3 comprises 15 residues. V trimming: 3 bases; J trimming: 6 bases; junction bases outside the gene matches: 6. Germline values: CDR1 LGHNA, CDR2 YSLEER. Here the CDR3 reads CASSHSQGEDEKLFF. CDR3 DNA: TGCGCCAGCAGCCATTCACAGGGGGAAGATGAAAAACTGTTTTTT.

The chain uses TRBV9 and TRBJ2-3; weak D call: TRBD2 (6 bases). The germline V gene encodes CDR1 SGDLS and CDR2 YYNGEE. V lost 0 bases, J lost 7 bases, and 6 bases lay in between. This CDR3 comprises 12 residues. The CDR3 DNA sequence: TGTGCCAGCAGCGTAGGCGGGAATACGCAGTATTTT. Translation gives CASSVGGNTQYF.